A single sample gave rise to the 28 T cell receptor beta chains below, sequenced in a study of shared clonotypes between healthy human individuals. Clones were read by immunoSEQ multiplex PCR, and TCRdb kept only the in-frame ones, dropping some. The table has 700,000 or so clones, 72% seen once; the top ten hold less than 2%. Material for sequencing was memory CD4+ T cells sorted from blood. Sample subset: CD45RA-negative fraction. The receptors were gathered from a woman aged 25 to 39 in good health.

V usage is TRBV19 and J usage is TRBJ2-7; 11 bases match TRBD2. Trimming at V came to 7 bases and at J to 3 bases, leaving 5 bases not matched to a gene. Germline V gene lookup returns CDR1 LNHDA and CDR2 SQIVND (reference sequence). This CDR3 is 14 amino acids long. CDR3 nucleotide sequence: TGTGCCAGTACCGGGGGACTAGCGGACTACGAGCAGTACTTC. Amino acid sequence: CASTGGLADYEQYF.

This clone showed up just a few times. The rearrangement joins TRBV7-9 to TRBJ2-1; D tentatively reads TRBD1 or TRBD2 (5 bases each). Germline V CDR1 and CDR2: SEHNR, FQNEAQ (reference sequence). The V end was cut by 4 bases, the J end by 11 bases, with 12 bases between. The CDR3 consists of 12 residues. The CDR3 nucleotides are TGTGCCAGCAGCTCCCCTCGGGGACAGCAGTTCTTC. This gives the protein CASSSPRGQQFF.

This clone came up a few times. The chain links TRBV18 to TRBJ2-7, with D perhaps TRBD1 (6 bases). Trimming removed 0 bases from V and 5 bases from J, with 11 bases in between. The CDR3 totals 14 residues. Germline V gives CDR1 KGHSH, CDR2 LQKENI. The CDR3 loop reads CASSPPRTAHEQYF. The CDR3 DNA sequence: TGTGCCAGCTCACCACCCAGGACAGCCCACGAGCAGTACTTC.

As concerns this clone: This CDR3 is also generated by other DNA sequences in the sample. The chain has TRBV7-2 and TRBJ2-2; 7 nucleotides align to TRBD2. Looked up from germline, CDR1 is SGHTA and CDR2 is FQGNSA. V was clipped by 1 base and J by 3 bases; unmatched bases: 2. The CDR3 totals 15 residues. The CDR3 region has the DNA TGTGCCAGCAGCTTAGGACTAGCCTACACCGGGGAGCTGTTTTTT. Protein product: CASSLGLAYTGELFF.

Only a few counts were recorded for this clone. The chain is built from TRBV19 and TRBJ1-2; D unresolved. The length of the CDR3 is 16 residues. V lost 1 base, J lost 0 bases, and 12 bases lay in between. Looked up from germline, CDR1 is LNHDA and CDR2 is SQIVND (reference sequence). The CDR3: CASSIAAGSTNYGYTF. The CDR3 nucleotides are TGTGCCAGTAGTATAGCGGCAGGCAGTACTAACTATGGCTACACCTTC.

The chain recombines TRBV7-3 with TRBJ2-3, with D perhaps TRBD1 (5 bases). With 5 bases removed from V and 5 bases from J, the gap between germline ends came to 17 bases. Per the germline V gene, CDR1 is SGHTA and CDR2 is FQGTGA. This CDR3 has 15 residues. CDR3 in amino acids: CASSPLYGAQDTQYF. DNA for the CDR3: TGTGCCAGCAGCCCACTTTATGGGGCACAAGATACGCAGTATTTT.

CDR3 sequence (DNA): TGCGCCAGCAGCTTTAGCGGACTAGAGTGGGGAGAGACCCAGTACTTC. This translates into CASSFSGLEWGETQYF. J is TRBJ2-5 and V is TRBV5-1; 7 positions agree with TRBD2. The CDR3 extends over 16 amino acids. Unmatched junction bases numbered 11, after V lost 2 bases and J lost 4 bases. Germline V gene sequence: CDR1 SGHRS, CDR2 YFSETQ.

This clone was picked up a small number of times. The V call is TRBV6-5, the J call TRBJ1-1; 7 nucleotides match TRBD1. Germline trimming cut 5 bases from V and 0 bases from J; bases unmatched to any gene: 6. The germline V gene has CDR1 MNHEY and CDR2 SVGAGI. The CDR3 spans 15 residues. CDR3 loop: CASSTFTGVNTEAFF. DNA for the CDR3: TGTGCCAGCAGTACTTTTACAGGGGTGAACACTGAAGCTTTCTTT.

In regard to this clone: Other DNA sequences of this sample code for an identical CDR3. V and J are TRBV11-3 and TRBJ2-1, with 7 bases matching TRBD2. CDR1 is SGHNT, CDR2 YENEEA, per germline. The CDR3 runs to 15 residues. With V trimmed by 1 base and J by 3 bases, 3 bases remained unmatched. In nucleotides, the CDR3 is TGTGCCAGCAGCTTAGGTGGGAGGGGCTACAATGAGCAGTTCTTC. This encodes CASSLGGRGYNEQFF.

This clone was detected ten times or more. Different DNA sequences within this sample yield the same CDR3. The V gene is TRBV27, the J gene TRBJ1-5, with a tentative D call TRBD1 (5 bases). Trimming removed 3 bases at V and 5 bases at J, with 5 bases between. Germline loops: CDR1 MNHEY, CDR2 SMNVEV (reference sequence). This CDR3 has 12 residues. CDR3 amino acids: CASSFRDQPQHF. Written as DNA, the CDR3 is TGTGCCAGCAGTTTCAGGGATCAGCCCCAGCATTTT.

This clone came up a few times. The chain recombines TRBV30 with TRBJ1-2; maybe TRBD1 (5 bases). The CDR3 contains 15 residues. Trimming stripped 8 bases from V and 7 bases from J, with 26 bases between. The germline CDR1 and CDR2 sequences are GTSNPN and SVGIG (reference sequence). The CDR3 DNA reads as TGTGCCACTCTCTTTACCCGGGACGGCGAGGGTGGCTACACCTTC. This sequence encodes CATLFTRDGEGGYTF.

CDR3 loop: CASQKDRPEAFF. The CDR3 region has the DNA TGTGCCAGCCAAAAAGACAGGCCTGAAGCTTTCTTT. The V and J genes are TRBV6-1 and TRBJ1-1; possibly TRBD1 for D (6 bases). The V end lost 8 bases, the J end lost 6 bases, and 13 bases lay between the germline ends. Per the germline V gene, CDR1 is MNHNS and CDR2 is SASEGT. The CDR3 runs 12 residues.

This clone was recorded only once. The J gene is TRBJ2-1, the V gene TRBV27; 13 bases are shared with TRBD2. This CDR3 spans 16 amino acids. Germline CDR1 MNHEY, CDR2 SMNVEV (reference sequence). Trimming cost V 5 bases and J 9 bases; bases outside gene matches: 10. The CDR3 reads CASSPTSGRALVEQFF. The CDR3 DNA follows: TGTGCCAGCAGTCCCACTAGCGGGAGGGCCTTGGTTGAGCAGTTCTTC.

A single count supports this clone. The gene calls are TRBV13 and TRBJ2-5, with D unclear. V was cut by 0 bases and J by 5 bases, with 16 bases left in between. This CDR3 is 16 amino acids long. Germline V lookup: CDR1 PRHDT, CDR2 FYEKMQ (reference sequence). The CDR3 region has the DNA TGTGCCAGCAGCTTAGGCCTAAGTGGAGTCGAGGAGACCCAGTACTTC. Amino acid sequence: CASSLGLSGVEETQYF.

This clone was picked up a small number of times. This chain uses TRBV11-2 with TRBJ2-1; D is possibly TRBD1 (5 bases). The germline V gene encodes CDR1 SGHAT and CDR2 FQNNGV. The CDR3 length is 15 residues. V lost 5 bases, J lost 0 bases, and 11 bases lay in between. CDR3 in DNA: TGTGCCAGCAGCGAAGACAGCAGCTCCTACAATGAGCAGTTCTTC. Translated, it gives CASSEDSSSYNEQFF.

The J gene is TRBJ1-5, the V gene TRBV28; the D gene is possibly TRBD1 (5 bases). V lost 5 bases and J 2 bases, leaving 16 bases between the germline ends. Germline lookup yields CDR1 MDHEN and CDR2 SYDVKM. The CDR3 spans 16 residues. The chain's CDR3 is CASSPGPREGNQPQHF. As DNA, the CDR3 is TGTGCCAGCAGTCCGGGACCCAGGGAAGGCAATCAGCCCCAGCATTTT.

The chain employs TRBV21-1 and TRBJ2-1; TRBD2 was called by the table and not checked on the DNA. TRBV21-1 is given as a pseudogene. The CDR3 is 18 residues long. This CDR3 is CASRTSGRYIFDYNEQFF. In DNA, the CDR3 is TGTGCCAGCCGAACTAGCGGGAGATATATTTTCGACTACAATGAGCAGTTCTTC.

The chain couples TRBV10-3 to TRBJ1-2; TRBD1 is a possible D gene (5 bases). V was clipped by 7 bases and J by 4 bases, with 22 bases between them. The germline V gene encodes CDR1 ENHRY and CDR2 SYGVKD. The CDR3 is 16 amino acids. Here the CDR3 reads CAITEGPQGLSYGYTF. In nucleotides, the CDR3 is TGTGCCATCACCGAAGGCCCCCAGGGTCTTTCCTATGGCTACACCTTC.

This clone came up a few times. The chain uses TRBV18 and TRBJ1-2, with 7 positions matching TRBD1. This CDR3 comprises 16 residues. V gave up 3 bases and J gave up 3 bases; unmatched junction bases: 10. The germline gives CDR1 KGHSH, CDR2 LQKENI. The CDR3 is CASSPIPLGQDYGYTF. CDR3 bases: TGTGCCAGCTCACCCATACCTCTAGGACAGGACTATGGCTACACCTTC.

V is TRBV10-1 and J is TRBJ2-7; D may be TRBD1 or TRBD2 (6 bases each). V was cut by 2 bases and J by 2 bases, with 19 bases left in between. The CDR3 has 17 amino acids. Germline V gives CDR1 WNHNN, CDR2 SYGVQD (reference sequence). CDR3 in DNA: TGCGCCAGCAGTGAGGTACCGGGGGCGGAATTCCCCTACGAGCAGTACTTC. Translating gives CASSEVPGAEFPYEQYF.

The V gene is TRBV6-6, the J gene TRBJ1-3, with D unclear. The germline V and J ends were trimmed by 10 bases and 0 bases, with 7 bases remaining between them. The V gene's germline CDR1 is MNHNY and CDR2 SVGAGI (reference sequence). The CDR3 has 12 amino acids. CDR3 sequence (DNA): TGTGCCACCTTGAGCTCTGGAAACACCATATATTTT. Its translation is CATLSSGNTIYF.

With respect to this clone: The junction does not match germline at one end; this may be a read error. The chain's CDR3 is CASSFHVTSEKLFF. The CDR3 DNA follows: TGTGCCAGCAGTTTCCACGTGACTAGTGAAAAACTGTTTTTT. This rearrangement joins TRBV28 to TRBJ1-4; no definite D call. The CDR3 is 14 amino acids. CDR1 and CDR2 (germline): MDHEN, SYDVKM.

This clone was observed a handful of times. At the DNA level, this CDR3 is encoded by other sequences in the same sample as well. V and J are TRBV7-2 and TRBJ2-2; D not certain. The CDR3 covers 12 residues. V was cut by 3 bases and J by 4 bases, with 3 bases left in between. Germline V gives CDR1 SGHTA, CDR2 FQGNSA. The CDR3 here is CASSLGTGELFF. The CDR3 coding sequence is TGTGCCAGCAGCTTGGGCACCGGGGAGCTGTTTTTT.

Remarks on this clone: In the same sample, other DNA sequences code for this CDR3. The genes are TRBV18 and TRBJ2-2; D might be TRBD2 (6 bases). The CDR3 has 15 amino acids. The V and J ends lost 3 bases and 3 bases respectively, with 11 bases between them. Germline CDR1 and CDR2: KGHSH and LQKENI. As DNA, the CDR3 is TGTGCCAGCTCACCGGACGGGGGAGACACCGGGGAGCTGTTTTTT. Amino acids: CASSPDGGDTGELFF.

The V and J genes are TRBV7-9 and TRBJ2-3; 13 positions match TRBD2. Germline V gene sequence: CDR1 SEHNR, CDR2 FQNEAQ (reference sequence). This CDR3 spans 16 amino acids. Germline trimming cut 5 bases from V and 6 bases from J; bases unmatched to any gene: 8. CDR3 sequence: CASSTGLAGIVDTQYF. In DNA, the CDR3 is TGTGCCAGCAGCACGGGACTAGCGGGGATCGTGGATACGCAGTATTTT.

The chain couples TRBV28 to TRBJ2-5; 10 nucleotides line up with TRBD1. Germline trimming cut 6 bases from V and 4 bases from J; bases unmatched to any gene: 5. In germline, CDR1 is MDHEN, CDR2 SYDVKM. This CDR3 has 14 amino acids. The CDR3 region is CASSRDRGRETQYF. Written as DNA, the CDR3 is TGTGCCAGCAGCAGAGACAGGGGGCGAGAGACCCAGTACTTC.

This clone was counted a single time. The chain has TRBV2 and TRBJ2-1; TRBD2 matches 9 bases. The CDR3 contains 15 residues. Germline assignment: CDR1 SNHLY and CDR2 FYNNEI. Trimming removed 6 bases from V and 10 bases from J; junction bases left unmatched: 13. DNA of the CDR3: TGTGCCAGCAGACCCCCGGGACTAGCTACTACCGAGCAGTTCTTC. This gives the protein CASRPPGLATTEQFF. Variable domain in full (rest from reference TRBV2 and TRBJ2-1): EPEVTQTPSHQVTQMGQEVILRCVPISNHLYFYWYRQILGQKVEFLVSFYNNEISEKSEIFDDQFSVERPDGSNFTLKIRSTKLEDSAMYFCASRPPGLATTEQFFGPGTRLTVL.

This rearrangement joins TRBV28 to TRBJ2-1; 11 bases align to TRBD2. V trimming: 5 bases; J trimming: 3 bases; junction bases outside the gene matches: 9. CDR3 size: 17 residues. Germline V gene sequence: CDR1 MDHEN, CDR2 SYDVKM. The CDR3 DNA reads as TGTGCCAGCAGTCCAAACCTAGCGGGAGGATACTACAATGAGCAGTTCTTC. It yields the protein CASSPNLAGGYYNEQFF.